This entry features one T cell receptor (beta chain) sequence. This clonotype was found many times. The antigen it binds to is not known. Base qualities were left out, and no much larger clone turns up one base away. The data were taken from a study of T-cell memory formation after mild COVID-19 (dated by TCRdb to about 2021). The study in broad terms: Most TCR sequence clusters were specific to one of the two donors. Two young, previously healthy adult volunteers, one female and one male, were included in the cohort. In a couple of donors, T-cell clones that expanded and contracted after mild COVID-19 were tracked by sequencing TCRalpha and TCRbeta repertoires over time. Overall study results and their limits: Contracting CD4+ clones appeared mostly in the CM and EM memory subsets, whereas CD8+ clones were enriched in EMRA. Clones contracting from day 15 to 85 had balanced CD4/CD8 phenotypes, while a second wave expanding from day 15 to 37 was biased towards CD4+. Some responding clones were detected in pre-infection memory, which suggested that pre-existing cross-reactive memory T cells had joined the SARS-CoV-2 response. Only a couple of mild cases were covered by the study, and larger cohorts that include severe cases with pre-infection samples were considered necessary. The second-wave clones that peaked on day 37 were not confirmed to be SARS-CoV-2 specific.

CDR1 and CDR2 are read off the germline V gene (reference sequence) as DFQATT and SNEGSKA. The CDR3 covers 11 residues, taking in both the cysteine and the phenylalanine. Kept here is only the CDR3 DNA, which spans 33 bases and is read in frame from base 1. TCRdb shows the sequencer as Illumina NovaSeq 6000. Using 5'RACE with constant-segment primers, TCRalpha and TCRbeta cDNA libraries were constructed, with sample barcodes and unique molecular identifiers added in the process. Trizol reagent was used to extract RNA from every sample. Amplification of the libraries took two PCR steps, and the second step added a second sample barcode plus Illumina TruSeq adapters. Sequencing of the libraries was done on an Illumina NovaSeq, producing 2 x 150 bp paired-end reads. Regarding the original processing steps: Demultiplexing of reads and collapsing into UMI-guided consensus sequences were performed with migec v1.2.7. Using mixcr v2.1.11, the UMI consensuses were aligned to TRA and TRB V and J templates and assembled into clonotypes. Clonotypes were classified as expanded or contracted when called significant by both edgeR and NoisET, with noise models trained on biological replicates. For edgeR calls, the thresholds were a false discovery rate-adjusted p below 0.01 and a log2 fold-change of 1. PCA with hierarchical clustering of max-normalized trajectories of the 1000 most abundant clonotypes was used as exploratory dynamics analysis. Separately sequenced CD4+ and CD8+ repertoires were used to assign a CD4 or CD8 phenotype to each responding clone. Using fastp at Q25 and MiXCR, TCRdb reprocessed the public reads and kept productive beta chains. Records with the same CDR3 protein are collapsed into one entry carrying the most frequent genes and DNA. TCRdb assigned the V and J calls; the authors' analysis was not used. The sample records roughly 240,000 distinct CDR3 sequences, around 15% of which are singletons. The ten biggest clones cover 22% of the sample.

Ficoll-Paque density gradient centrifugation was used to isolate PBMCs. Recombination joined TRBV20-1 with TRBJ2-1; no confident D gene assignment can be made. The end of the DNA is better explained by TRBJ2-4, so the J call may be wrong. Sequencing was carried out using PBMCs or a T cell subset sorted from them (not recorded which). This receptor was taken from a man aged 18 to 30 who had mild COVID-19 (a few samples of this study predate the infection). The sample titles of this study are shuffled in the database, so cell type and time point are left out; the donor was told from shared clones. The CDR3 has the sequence CSAGTLRFQYF. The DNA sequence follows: TGCAGTGCTGGAACGTTACGATTTCAGTACTTC.